Each of the 22 T cell receptor beta chains below was sequenced from the same sample in a study of glioma-infiltrating T cells. TCR alpha and beta CDR3 regions were amplified from RNA using iRepertoire nested multiplex PCR. TCRdb used MiXCR to reprocess the multiplex PCR reads, holding one entry per CDR3 protein. The sample has around 130,000 distinct CDR3 sequences, around 25% seen once. Sequenced sample: glioma tissue, nonneoplastic brain tissue, or PBMCs (not recorded which). The receptors stem from a human donor with low-grade glioma or glioblastoma, undergoing nonglioma brain surgery, or in good health (not recorded which).

This clonotype showed up just a few times. CDR3 nucleotide sequence: TGTGCCAGTACCATCGGGGAATTGGCAACTAATGAAAAACTGTTTTTT. It yields the protein CASTIGELATNEKLFF. This sequence joins TRBV19 and TRBJ1-4, with D unclear. The length of the CDR3 is 16 residues. Trimming stripped 7 bases from V and 0 bases from J, with 15 bases between. Germline lookup yields CDR1 LNHDA and CDR2 SQIVND (reference sequence).

This clonotype has just a few counts. This chain links TRBV15 with TRBJ2-6; D is unclear. This CDR3 spans 16 amino acids. Germline V lookup: CDR1 LNHNV, CDR2 YYDKDF (reference sequence). V lost 4 bases and J 0 bases, leaving 10 bases between the germline ends. The CDR3 is CATSIRRDSGANVLTF. CDR3 in DNA: TGTGCCACCAGCATAAGAAGAGACTCTGGGGCCAACGTCCTGACTTTC.

This clonotype was seen more than once but under ten times. V is TRBV24-1 and J is TRBJ2-3; D is possibly TRBD1 (5 bases). The germline gives CDR1 KGHDR, CDR2 SFDVKD. Deletions cut 7 bases from V and 0 bases from J, with 13 bases between. The CDR3 runs to 15 residues. CDR3 in amino acids: CATSRTSTSTDTQYF. The CDR3 nucleotides are TGTGCCACCAGCAGGACATCAACTAGCACAGATACGCAGTATTTT.

Ten or more counts support this clonotype. The rearrangement links TRBV2 to TRBJ1-5; weak D call: TRBD1 (5 bases). The CDR3 has 15 amino acids. V lost 2 bases and J 5 bases, leaving 13 bases between the germline ends. The germline V gene has CDR1 SNHLY and CDR2 FYNNEI. CDR3 amino acids: CASSELRVADQPQHF. CDR3 sequence (DNA): TGTGCCAGCAGTGAACTCAGGGTTGCGGATCAGCCCCAGCATTTT.

The rearrangement links TRBV6-1 to TRBJ2-3; TRBD2 aligns across 9 bases. In germline, CDR1 is MNHNS, CDR2 SASEGT. V shed 5 bases and J 1 base; nucleotides not matched to a gene: 10. The CDR3 is 17 amino acids. CDR3 protein: CASSKTSGGLGTDTQYF. CDR3 in DNA: TGTGCCAGCAGTAAGACTAGCGGTGGCCTTGGCACAGATACGCAGTATTTT.

This clonotype was seen ten or more times. The CDR3 DNA reads as TGTGCCAGCAGAGAACGGGGGGGGGGGCCCACAGATACGCAGTATTTT. Translated: CASRERGGGPTDTQYF. The chain combines TRBV6-1 with TRBJ2-3; 8 nucleotides line up with TRBD2. The V and J ends lost 6 bases and 2 bases, in that order; junction bases with no gene match: 10. Looked up from germline, CDR1 is MNHNS and CDR2 is SASEGT. The CDR3 runs to 16 residues.

Remarks on this clonotype: In this CDR3 the conserved last residue, phenylalanine or tryptophan, is missing, so a read error is likely. The gene calls are TRBV6-1 and TRBJ1-6, with TRBD1 as a possible D gene (5 bases). CDR3 length equals 15 residues. The germline V gene encodes CDR1 MNHNS and CDR2 SASEGT. V shed 10 bases and J shed 8 bases, with 21 bases lying between them. The CDR3, as DNA: TGTGCCATCCGTGGGGGAACAGGAAGAGATTCACCCCTCCACCTT. The encoded protein is CAIRGGTGRDSPLHL.

A few counts support this clonotype. The CDR3 region has the DNA TGTGCCAGCAGCCGGGGTCGGGGTGTGAACACTGAAGCTTTCTTT. It specifies CASSRGRGVNTEAFF. The gene calls are TRBV5-4 and TRBJ1-1; D call uncertain. V was clipped by 4 bases and J by 0 bases, with 13 bases between them. Per germline, CDR1 SGHNT and CDR2 YYREEE (reference sequence). The CDR3 sequence is 15 residues long.

This clonotype came up many times. The chain employs TRBV7-2 and TRBJ2-3, with 10 bases matching TRBD2. The CDR3 length is 16 residues. Germline trimming cut 5 bases from V and 6 bases from J; bases unmatched to any gene: 11. Germline V gene lookup returns CDR1 SGHTA and CDR2 FQGNSA. In nucleotides, the CDR3 is TGTGCCAGCAGCCTCAGAAGGAGCGGGGGGGCCGATACGCAGTATTTT. Protein product: CASSLRRSGGADTQYF.

Ten or more counts support this clonotype. The V and J genes are TRBV6-1 and TRBJ1-2; a possible D gene is TRBD1 (5 bases). V was pared by 5 bases and J by 4 bases, with 8 bases between. In germline, CDR1 is MNHNS, CDR2 SASEGT. This CDR3 is built from 12 residues. As DNA, the CDR3 is TGTGCCAGCAGTCAGGGTCCCTATGGCTACACCTTC. Translated: CASSQGPYGYTF.

The chain employs TRBV5-1 and TRBJ2-3, with 7 bases aligning to TRBD2. CDR1 SGHRS and CDR2 YFSETQ come from the germline V gene. J lost 6 bases, V lost 0 bases, and 4 bases had no gene match. The CDR3 runs to 14 residues. CDR3 sequence reads: CASSLATSRDTQYF. CDR3 nucleotide sequence: TGCGCCAGCAGCTTGGCGACTAGCCGGGATACGCAGTATTTT.

This chain links TRBV29-1 with TRBJ2-3, with 10 nucleotides matching TRBD1. V lost 4 bases to trimming and J lost 5 bases; unmatched junction nucleotides: 6. The length of the CDR3 is 14 residues. CDR1 and CDR2 from the germline V gene are SQVTM and ANQGSEA. The DNA for the CDR3 is TGCAGCGTTGTATCCGGACAGGGGGTAGATACGCAGTATTTT. It is translated as CSVVSGQGVDTQYF.

V and J are TRBV15 and TRBJ1-2; 12 bases are a match to TRBD1. The junction had 23 bases not matched to a gene; V was cut back by 4 bases and J by 5 bases. This CDR3 region has 21 residues. Germline V gene lookup returns CDR1 LNHNV and CDR2 YYDKDF (reference sequence). CDR3 sequence (DNA): TGTGCCACCAGCAAGACCACCGGGACAGGGGGCATGCGGGCCGTTTCTTATGGCTACACCTTC. The encoded protein is CATSKTTGTGGMRAVSYGYTF.

V and J are TRBV29-1 and TRBJ1-1; TRBD1 agrees at 7 bases. Looked up from germline, CDR1 is SQVTM and CDR2 is ANQGSEA. This CDR3 has 12 residues. CDR3 region: CVSGGYGTEAFF. The CDR3 DNA follows: TGCGTCTCAGGGGGGTATGGGACTGAAGCTTTCTTT.

A few counts support this clonotype. The V and J genes are TRBV6-2 or TRBV6-3 and TRBJ2-7; D is unclear. V was trimmed by 0 bases and J by 3 bases, leaving 6 bases between them. The germline CDR1 and CDR2 sequences are MNHEY and SVGEGT. CDR3 size: 13 residues. CDR3 residues: CASSYSGSYEQYV. For the CDR3, the DNA is TGTGCCAGCAGTTACTCGGGCAGCTACGAGCAGTACGTC.

This clonotype was recorded many times. V and J are TRBV20-1 and TRBJ2-1, with no clear D. The CDR3 has 13 residues. V was shortened by 3 bases and J by 6 bases, with 12 bases between the two germline ends. The germline CDR1 and CDR2 sequences are DFQATT and SNEGSKA (reference sequence). The CDR3 spells CSARGLIFNEQFF. The CDR3 nucleotides are TGCAGTGCTAGGGGATTGATTTTCAATGAGCAGTTCTTC.

At least ten counts were recorded for this clonotype. The chain is built from TRBV6-1 and TRBJ2-7, with TRBD1 matching over 10 bases. The CDR3 sequence is 15 residues long. V trimming: 5 bases; J trimming: 3 bases; junction bases outside the gene matches: 7. Germline values: CDR1 MNHNS, CDR2 SASEGT. This chain's CDR3 is CASSPTGTGDYEQYV. DNA for the CDR3: TGTGCCAGCAGTCCGACTGGGACAGGGGACTACGAGCAGTACGTC.

V usage is TRBV18 and J usage is TRBJ1-5, with D possibly being TRBD1 (5 bases). The CDR3 runs 14 residues. The V gene's germline CDR1 is KGHSH and CDR2 LQKENI. Trimming removed 3 bases from V and 7 bases from J, with 13 bases in between. The DNA for the CDR3 is TGTGCCAGCTCACCCCTGGAGGGGTCCCAGCCCCAGCATTTT. As protein: CASSPLEGSQPQHF.

This clonotype has more than one count but fewer than ten. The chain combines TRBV5-1 with TRBJ1-6; D is possibly TRBD1 (5 bases). The CDR3 covers 13 residues. Germline values: CDR1 SGHRS, CDR2 YFSETQ. V was clipped by 4 bases and J by 7 bases, with 9 bases between them. CDR3 loop: CASSPGYNSPLHF. CDR3 DNA sequence: TGCGCCAGCAGCCCAGGGTACAATTCACCCCTCCACTTT.

The chain couples TRBV14 to TRBJ1-3; D is possibly TRBD1 (6 bases). V lost 1 base to trimming and J lost 0 bases, with 13 bases between them. Germline CDR1 is SGHDN and CDR2 is FVKESK. The CDR3 is 17 residues long. CDR3 amino acids: CASSQAGGLVSGNTIYF. CDR3 coding DNA: TGTGCCAGCAGCCAAGCGGGGGGCCTGGTCTCTGGAAACACCATATATTTT.

This clonotype was detected a few times. The rearrangement links TRBV9 to TRBJ1-1; no definite D call. This CDR3 is built from 13 residues. The V end was cut by 0 bases, the J end by 0 bases, with 3 bases between. Germline CDR1 and CDR2: SGDLS and YYNGEE. CDR3 protein: CASSVAVNTEAFF. The CDR3 DNA sequence: TGTGCCAGCAGCGTAGCAGTGAACACTGAAGCTTTCTTT.

At least ten counts were recorded for this clonotype. The rearrangement uses TRBV20-1 and TRBJ1-1; 8 positions match TRBD1. CDR3 length: 13 residues. The junction had 5 bases not matched to a gene; V was cut back by 6 bases and J by 2 bases. Germline CDR1 is DFQATT and CDR2 is SNEGSKA (reference sequence). The CDR3 here is CSAPGQGNTEAFF. CDR3 nucleotides: TGCAGTGCCCCTGGACAGGGTAACACTGAAGCTTTCTTT.